Following are 9 T cell receptor beta chains from one sample sequenced in a study of shared clonotypes between healthy human individuals. Assay: immunoSEQ multiplex PCR; the TCRdb copy retains only in-frame clones and omits some. The repertoire holds over a million clones, with more than 95% as singletons. What was sequenced was naive CD4+ T cells sorted from blood. Subset described: CD45RA+ positively selected. The receptors were gathered from a man aged 30 to 39 in good health.

The chain combines TRBV15 with TRBJ2-4; possible D gene TRBD2, 5 bases. The CDR3 has 14 residues. CDR1 and CDR2 (germline): LNHNV, YYDKDF (reference sequence). The ends were cut back, 5 bases at V and 9 bases at J, with 17 bases in the middle. CDR3 protein: CATSQTRVYSIQYF. In DNA form, the CDR3 reads TGTGCCACCAGCCAAACTAGGGTATATAGCATTCAGTACTTC.

This clone was observed a single time. J is TRBJ2-7 and V is TRBV5-1, with 14 bases aligning to TRBD2. CDR3 size: 14 residues. The germline V gene encodes CDR1 SGHRS and CDR2 YFSETQ. The trim removed 7 bases at V and 6 bases at J, leaving 6 bases unmatched. The DNA for the CDR3 is TGCGCCAGCGGAGGGACTAGCGGGAGCTTCGAGCAGTACTTC. Its translation: CASGGTSGSFEQYF.

CDR3 sequence: CASSLGGGADEQYF. CDR3 nucleotides: TGTGCCAGCAGCTTAGGCGGGGGGGCCGACGAGCAGTACTTC. The chain recombines TRBV13 with TRBJ2-7; 8 bases agree with TRBD2. CDR1 and CDR2 from the germline V gene are PRHDT and FYEKMQ (reference sequence). The ends lost 0 bases at V and 5 bases at J; junction bases unmatched: 3. This CDR3 spans 14 amino acids.

Written as DNA, the CDR3 is TGTGCCAGCAGCAAGAGCATGACGGCACACACCATATATTTT. Its translation: CASSKSMTAHTIYF. The J gene is TRBJ1-3, the V gene TRBV9; D gene unclear. V dropped 4 bases and J dropped 8 bases, with 16 bases sitting between them. Germline lookup yields CDR1 SGDLS and CDR2 YYNGEE. The CDR3 sequence is 14 residues long.

This clone showed up just once. The gene calls are TRBV19 and TRBJ1-2, with D hard to call. Germline CDR1 and CDR2: LNHDA and SQIVND (reference sequence). Between the trimmed V and J ends, which lost 7 bases and 1 base, there was a span of 13 bases. This CDR3 has 14 residues. The CDR3 spells CASTLEPYNYGYTF. CDR3 coding DNA: TGTGCCAGTACCCTAGAGCCCTATAACTATGGCTACACCTTC.

In the case of this clone: The sample contains more than one DNA sequence encoding this CDR3. The rearrangement joins TRBV18 to TRBJ2-7, with TRBD1 matching 7 bases. CDR1 and CDR2 (germline): KGHSH, LQKENI. The length of the CDR3 is 13 residues. With 3 bases clipped from V and 3 bases from J, the junction kept 2 bases outside the gene matches. The CDR3 sequence is CASSPGTDYEQYF. In DNA form, the CDR3 reads TGTGCCAGCTCACCTGGGACAGACTACGAGCAGTACTTC.

V usage is TRBV9 and J usage is TRBJ2-3; 7 nucleotides align to TRBD1. Germline CDR1 and CDR2: SGDLS and YYNGEE. There are 14 residues in the CDR3. V shed 4 bases, J shed 3 bases, and the junction held 5 bases outside the gene matches. CDR3: CASSRTGSTDTQYF. The DNA for the CDR3 is TGTGCCAGCAGCAGGACAGGTTCAACAGATACGCAGTATTTT.

This clone was observed a single time. The rearrangement uses TRBV7-2 and TRBJ1-1; D might be TRBD1 (6 bases). Germline V CDR1 and CDR2: SGHTA, FQGNSA. V lost 1 base and J lost 7, with 10 bases in between. CDR3 length equals 13 residues. CDR3 sequence reads: CASSLGGRGEAFF. Written as DNA, the CDR3 is TGTGCCAGCAGCTTAGGGGGGCGAGGTGAAGCTTTCTTT.

This sequence joins TRBV28 and TRBJ2-5, with 7 bases lining up with TRBD1. V lost 5 bases, J lost 2 bases, and 11 bases stayed unmatched. CDR1 and CDR2 from the germline V gene are MDHEN and SYDVKM. The CDR3 sequence is 16 residues long. The CDR3 spells CASSPHLPGQQETQYF. CDR3 coding DNA: TGTGCCAGCAGTCCTCATCTCCCGGGACAGCAAGAGACCCAGTACTTC.